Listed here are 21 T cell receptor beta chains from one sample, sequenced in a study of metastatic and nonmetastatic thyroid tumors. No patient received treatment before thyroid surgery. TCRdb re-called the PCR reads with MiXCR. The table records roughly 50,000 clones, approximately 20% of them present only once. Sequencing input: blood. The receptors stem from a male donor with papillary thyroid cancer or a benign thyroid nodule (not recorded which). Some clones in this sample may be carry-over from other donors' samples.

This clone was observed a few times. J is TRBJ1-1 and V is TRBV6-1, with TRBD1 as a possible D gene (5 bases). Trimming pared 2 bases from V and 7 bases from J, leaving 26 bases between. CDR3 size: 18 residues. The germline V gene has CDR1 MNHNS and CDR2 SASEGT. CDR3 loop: CASSESGAGCGAGIEAFF. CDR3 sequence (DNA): TGTGCCAGCAGTGAATCGGGCGCCGGATGTGGGGCCGGGATTGAAGCTTTCTTT.

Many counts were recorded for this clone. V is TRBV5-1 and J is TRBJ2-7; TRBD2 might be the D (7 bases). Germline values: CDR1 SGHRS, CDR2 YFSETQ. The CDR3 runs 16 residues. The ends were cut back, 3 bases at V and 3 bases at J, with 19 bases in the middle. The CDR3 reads CASSWGGAGNVYEQYF. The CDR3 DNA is TGCGCCAGCAGCTGGGGGGGGGCAGGTAATGTCTACGAGCAGTACTTC.

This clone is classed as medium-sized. The CDR3 region is CASSPWTGGNSPLHF. CDR3 DNA: TGCGCCAGCAGCCCATGGACAGGGGGTAATTCACCCCTCCACTTT. V is TRBV5-1 and J is TRBJ1-6, with 10 bases matching TRBD1. The germline gives CDR1 SGHRS, CDR2 YFSETQ. This CDR3 is 15 amino acids long. V was pared by 4 bases and J by 6 bases, with 4 bases of the junction left unmatched.

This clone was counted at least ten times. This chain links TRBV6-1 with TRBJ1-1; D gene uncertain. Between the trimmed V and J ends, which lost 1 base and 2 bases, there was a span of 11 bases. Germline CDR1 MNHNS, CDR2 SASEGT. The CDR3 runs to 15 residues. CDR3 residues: CASSEERQTNTEAFF. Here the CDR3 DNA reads TGTGCCAGCAGTGAAGAAAGGCAGACAAACACTGAAGCTTTCTTT.

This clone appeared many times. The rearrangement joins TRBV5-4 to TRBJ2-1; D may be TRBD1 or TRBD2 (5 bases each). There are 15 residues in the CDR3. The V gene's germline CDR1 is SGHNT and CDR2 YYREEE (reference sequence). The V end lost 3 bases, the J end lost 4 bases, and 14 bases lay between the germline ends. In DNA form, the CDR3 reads TGTGCCAGCAGCTCGGGGACGGCGGTTTACAATGAGCAGTTCTTC. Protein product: CASSSGTAVYNEQFF.

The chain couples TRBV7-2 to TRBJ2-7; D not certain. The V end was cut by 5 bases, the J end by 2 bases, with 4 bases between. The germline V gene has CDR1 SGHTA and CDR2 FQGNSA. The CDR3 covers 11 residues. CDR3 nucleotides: TGTGCCAGCAGCAGCGCCTACGAGCAGTACTTC. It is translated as CASSSAYEQYF.

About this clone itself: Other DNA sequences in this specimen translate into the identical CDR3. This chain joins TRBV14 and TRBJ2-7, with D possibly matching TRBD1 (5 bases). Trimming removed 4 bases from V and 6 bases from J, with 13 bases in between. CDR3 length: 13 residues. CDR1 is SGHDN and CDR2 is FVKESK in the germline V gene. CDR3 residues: CASSLRDLAEQYF. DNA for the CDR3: TGTGCCAGCAGCCTCAGGGATTTGGCCGAGCAGTACTTC.

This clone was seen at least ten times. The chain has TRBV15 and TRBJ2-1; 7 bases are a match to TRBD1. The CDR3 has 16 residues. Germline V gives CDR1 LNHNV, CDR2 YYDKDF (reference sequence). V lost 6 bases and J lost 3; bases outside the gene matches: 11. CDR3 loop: CATSDTGTEFYNEQFF. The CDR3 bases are TGTGCCACCAGTGACACTGGGACAGAATTCTACAATGAGCAGTTCTTC.

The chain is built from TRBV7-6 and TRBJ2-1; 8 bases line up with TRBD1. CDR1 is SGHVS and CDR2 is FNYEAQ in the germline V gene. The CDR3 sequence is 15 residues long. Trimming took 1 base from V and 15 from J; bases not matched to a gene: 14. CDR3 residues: CASSLVPQDRDVRFF. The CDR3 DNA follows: TGTGCCAGCAGCTTAGTCCCCCAGGACAGGGACGTCCGGTTCTTC.

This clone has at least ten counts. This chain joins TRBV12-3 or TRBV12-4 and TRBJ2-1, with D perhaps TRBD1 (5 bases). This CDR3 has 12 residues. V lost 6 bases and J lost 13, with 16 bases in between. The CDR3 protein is CASSPAPTAQFF. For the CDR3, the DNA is TGTGCCAGCAGCCCCGCCCCGACAGCCCAGTTCTTC.

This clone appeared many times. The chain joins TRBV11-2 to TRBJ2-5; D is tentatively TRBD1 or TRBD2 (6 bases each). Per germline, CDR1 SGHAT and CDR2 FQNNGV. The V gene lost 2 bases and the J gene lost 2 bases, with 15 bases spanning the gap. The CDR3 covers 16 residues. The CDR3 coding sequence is TGTGCCAGCAGCTTAAGGGGGGCGGAGAAACAAGAGACCCAGTACTTC. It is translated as CASSLRGAEKQETQYF.

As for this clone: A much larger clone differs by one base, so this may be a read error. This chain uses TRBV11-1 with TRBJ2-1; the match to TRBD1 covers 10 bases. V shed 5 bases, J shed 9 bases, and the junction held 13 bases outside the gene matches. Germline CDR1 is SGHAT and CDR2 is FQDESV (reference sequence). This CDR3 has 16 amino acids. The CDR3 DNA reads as TGTGCCAGCAGCCCCGGGACAGGGGTAAGGTGGGTTGAGCAGTTCTTC. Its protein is CASSPGTGVRWVEQFF. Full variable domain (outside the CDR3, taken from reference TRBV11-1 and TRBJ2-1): EAEVAQSPRYKITEKSQAVAFWCDPISGHATLYWYRQILGQGPELLVQFQDESVVDDSQLPKDRFSAERLKGVDSTLKIQPAELGDSAMYLCASSPGTGVRWVEQFFGPGTRLTVL.

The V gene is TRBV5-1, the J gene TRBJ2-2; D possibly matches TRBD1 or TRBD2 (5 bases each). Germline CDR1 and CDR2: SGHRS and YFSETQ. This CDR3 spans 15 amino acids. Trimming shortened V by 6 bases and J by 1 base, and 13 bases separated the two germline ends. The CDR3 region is CASKPWDRNTGELFF. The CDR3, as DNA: TGCGCCAGCAAACCTTGGGACCGGAACACCGGGGAGCTGTTTTTT.

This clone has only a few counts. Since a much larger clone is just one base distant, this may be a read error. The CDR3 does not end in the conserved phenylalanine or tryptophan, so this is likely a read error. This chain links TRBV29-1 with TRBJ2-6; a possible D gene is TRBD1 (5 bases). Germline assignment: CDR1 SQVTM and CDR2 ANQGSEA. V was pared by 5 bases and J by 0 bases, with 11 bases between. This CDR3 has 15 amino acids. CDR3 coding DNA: TGCAGCGTTTTAGGGGCCGACTCTGGGGCCAACGTCCTGACTCTC. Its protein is CSVLGADSGANVLTL.

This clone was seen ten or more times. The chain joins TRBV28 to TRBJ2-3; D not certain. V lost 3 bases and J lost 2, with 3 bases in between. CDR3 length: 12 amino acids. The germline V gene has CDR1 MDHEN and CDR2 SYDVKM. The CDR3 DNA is TGTGCCAGCAGTTTTTACACAGATACGCAGTATTTT. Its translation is CASSFYTDTQYF.

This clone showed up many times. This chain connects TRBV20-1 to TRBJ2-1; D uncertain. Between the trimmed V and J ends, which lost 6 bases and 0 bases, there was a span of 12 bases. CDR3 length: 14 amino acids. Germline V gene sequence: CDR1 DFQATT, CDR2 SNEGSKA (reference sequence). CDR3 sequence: CSAGLWSSYNEQFF. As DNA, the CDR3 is TGCAGTGCAGGCCTCTGGAGCTCCTACAATGAGCAGTTCTTC.

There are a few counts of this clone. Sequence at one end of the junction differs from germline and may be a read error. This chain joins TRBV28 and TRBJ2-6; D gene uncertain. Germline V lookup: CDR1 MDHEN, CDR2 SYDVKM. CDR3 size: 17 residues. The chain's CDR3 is CSSSYPFGVYGANVLTF. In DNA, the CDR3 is TGTTCCAGCAGCTACCCTTTTGGCGTGTATGGGGCCAACGTCCTGACTTTC.

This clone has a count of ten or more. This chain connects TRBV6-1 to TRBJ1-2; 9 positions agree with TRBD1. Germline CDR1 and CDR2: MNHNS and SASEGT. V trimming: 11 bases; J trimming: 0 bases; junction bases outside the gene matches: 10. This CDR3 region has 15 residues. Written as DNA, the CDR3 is TGTGCCCTCTCGGACAGGGGCCTCCCTAACTATGGCTACACCTTC. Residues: CALSDRGLPNYGYTF.

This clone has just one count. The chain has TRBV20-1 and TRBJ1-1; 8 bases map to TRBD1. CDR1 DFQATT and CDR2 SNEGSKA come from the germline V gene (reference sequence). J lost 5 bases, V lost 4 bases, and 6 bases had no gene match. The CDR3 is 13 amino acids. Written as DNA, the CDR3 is TGCAGTGCTATAACAGGGGGGATAACTGAAGCTTTCTTT. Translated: CSAITGGITEAFF.

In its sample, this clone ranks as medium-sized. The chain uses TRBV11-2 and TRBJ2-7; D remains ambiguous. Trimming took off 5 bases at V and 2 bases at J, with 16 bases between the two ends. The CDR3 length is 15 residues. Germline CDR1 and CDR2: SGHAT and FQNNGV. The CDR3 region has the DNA TGTGCCAGCAGCCCGACAACTGTCTGGCCCTACGAGCAGTACTTC. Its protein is CASSPTTVWPYEQYF. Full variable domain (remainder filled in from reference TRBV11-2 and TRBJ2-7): EAGVAQSPRYKIIEKRQSVAFWCNPISGHATLYWYQQILGQGPKLLIQFQNNGVVDDSQLPKDRFSAERLKGVDSTLKIQPAKLEDSAVYLCASSPTTVWPYEQYFGPGTRLTVT.

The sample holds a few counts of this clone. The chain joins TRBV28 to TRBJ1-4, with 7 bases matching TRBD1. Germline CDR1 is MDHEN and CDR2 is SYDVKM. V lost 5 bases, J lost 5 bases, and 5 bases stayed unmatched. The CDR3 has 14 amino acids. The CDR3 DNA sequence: TGTGCCAGCAGTGAAGGGGGCCCGAATGAAAAACTGTTTTTT. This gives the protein CASSEGGPNEKLFF. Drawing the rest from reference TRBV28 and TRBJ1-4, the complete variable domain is DVKVTQSSRYLVKRTGEKVFLECVQDMDHENMFWYRQDPGLGLRLIYFSYDVKMKEKGDIPEGYSVSREKKERFSLILESASTNQTSMYLCASSEGGPNEKLFFGSGTQLSVL.